This TCR beta chain was observed in a study of blood T cell repertoires in COVID-19 (dated by TCRdb to about 2020). Background for the entire study: Samples covering the acute and convalescent phases of COVID-19 were provided by collaborators in the United States, Italy and Spain. The prospective study material was composed of cDNA or gDNA derived from T cells, B-cell-depleted T cells, or PBMCs. Sample metadata almost always included a de-identified subject ID, COVID-19 status, age in years and sex. Deeply sampled blood TCRbeta repertoires from subjects exposed to, actively infected with, or recovered from COVID-19 were included in the dataset. Samples came from the ongoing ImmuneRACE study (first 160 participants) plus 1,254 subjects from 6 global collaborators. Where HLA class I and class II types were available, the types were taken from metadata supplied by the sample provider, not from assay-based typing. The repertoires were made available in a free public database intended to serve as a resource for research on the immune response to SARS-CoV-2.

On this clone: It has no known antigen specificity. It has no much larger one-base neighbor in the sample; base qualities were not kept.

TCRbeta CDR3 regions were amplified from genomic DNA by means of the immunoSEQ Assay, a bias-controlled multiplex PCR. Per the source publication's procedure: Within the assay, amplification of reference gene primers was used to estimate how many nucleated cells each sample contained. To quantify the absolute abundance of each unique TCRbeta CDR3 rearrangement, sequence reads were collapsed and filtered. For each sample, productive Simpson clonality was calculated as the square root of Simpson's diversity index over productive rearrangements. TCRdb carries this immuneACCESS record with in-frame sequences only. Its versions omit some clonotypes, under half of them owing to an unresolved V gene in the studies checked, with the rest unexplained. V and J calls and clone size are given by that table; D and trimming were obtained from the DNA. The sample profile shows fewer than 250,000 clones; 84% of them were found once. Clones ranked in the top ten supply 10% of the sample.

At one collaborating source in Seattle, patients were enrolled during active infection and were followed longitudinally through the course of disease. Each collaborating institution followed its own protocols to collect whole blood in K2EDTA tubes. For TCRbeta analysis, collaborators shipped samples in one of three forms: frozen whole blood, isolated PBMCs, or DNA extracted from either of those sample types. Study-level results and caveats: How much clinical and demographic metadata was included differed by source and by participant, and the metadata was provided uncurated.

Via the germline V gene, CDR1 is SGHRS and CDR2 YFSETQ. The CDR3, cysteine through phenylalanine, is 14 amino acids long. Of the read, only the CDR3 DNA is kept; its 42 bases are in frame from base 1. The junction shows trimming of 4 bases on V and 9 bases on J, and the gene matches do not reach 8 bases of it. This sequence was found in a woman of 80 years or more with COVID-19, enrolled during active disease. The V and J genes are TRBV5-1 and TRBJ2-1, with 9 junctional bases fitting TRBD1. Sequenced input: peripheral blood. Read as DNA, the sequence is TGCGCCAGCAGCATTTCACAGGGGGCACTTGAGCAGTTCTTC. It specifies CASSISQGALEQFF.